This record looks at one T cell receptor (beta chain) sequence and its context. Germline V gene sequence: CDR1 MDHEN, CDR2 SYDVKM. Trimming shortened V by 8 bases and J by 2 bases, and 7 bases separated the two germline ends. CDR3 length: 11 residues. This sample is drawn from a study of blood T cell repertoires in COVID-19. Overall study: Some COVID-19 samples were acute and others convalescent; all came from the United States, Italy and Spain. PBMCs, B-cell-depleted T cells, or T cells were the source of the cDNA or gDNA that made up the material.

Per the authors' pipeline: Estimated nucleated cell counts came from reference gene primer amplification. Generated by immunoSEQ multiplex PCR, the TCRdb table keeps only in-frame clones and is missing some. V, J and clone size were drawn from that table, and D and trimming were deduced from the DNA. Altogether roughly 60,000 clones are present, approximately 80% being singletons, with the ten largest covering less than 30%. The V and J genes are TRBV28 and TRBJ2-7, with D unclear. Sample: peripheral blood. This sequence originates from a human donor in a cohort sampled during active COVID-19. The CDR3 DNA follows: TGTGCCAGCCGACGGGCCTACGAGCAGTACTTC. Residues: CASRRAYEQYF.